These T cell receptor beta chains were read from a single sample in a study of identical twins. TCRdb reprocessed the 5' RACE reads with MiXCR, giving one entry per CDR3 protein. The top ten clones hold 0.25% to 0.3% of a sample with approximately 1.8 million distinct CDR3 sequences, about 30% of them seen once. The source material was cord blood. The origin of the receptors is a newborn girl in good health. Each CDR3 is given with its conserved first and last residue. The D gene is left open where the match is weak. Clone size is not always given. Where it is, it says once, few, many or a class for expanded clones.

clone size: -; J gene: TRBJ2-7; D gene: TRBD2; V gene: TRBV5-1; CDR3 protein: CASRFISGSSSYEQYF; CDR3 DNA: TGCGCCAGCAGGTTTATTAGCGGGAGTAGCTCCTACGAGCAGTACTTC
clone size: -; J gene: TRBJ1-5; D gene: -; V gene: TRBV9; CDR3 protein: CASSVDQGKEPQHF; CDR3 DNA: TGTGCCAGCAGCGTCGACCAGGGTAAAGAGCCCCAGCATTTT
clone size: -; J gene: TRBJ2-7; D gene: -; V gene: TRBV20-1; CDR3 protein: CSAGDRQAPTYEQYF; CDR3 DNA: TGCAGTGCTGGAGATAGACAGGCCCCTACCTACGAGCAGTACTTC
clone size: few; J gene: TRBJ2-7; D gene: -; V gene: TRBV6-2/TRBV6-3; CDR3 protein: CASLRDLRTGYEQYF; CDR3 DNA: TGTGCCAGTTTGAGGGATCTCCGAACCGGCTACGAGCAGTACTTC
clone size: -; J gene: TRBJ1-2; D gene: -; V gene: TRBV20-1; CDR3 protein: CSARAGLAYGYTF; CDR3 DNA: TGCAGCGCTAGGGCAGGGCTTGCCTATGGCTACACCTTC
clone size: -; J gene: TRBJ2-4; D gene: TRBD2; V gene: TRBV6-2/TRBV6-3; CDR3 protein: CASSLPGLAVLAKNIQYF; CDR3 DNA: TGTGCCAGCAGTCTGCCGGGACTAGCGGTGTTAGCCAAAAACATTCAGTACTTC
clone size: few; J gene: TRBJ2-5; D gene: -; V gene: TRBV12-5; CDR3 protein: CASGLVLSEETQYF; CDR3 DNA: TGTGCTAGTGGTTTGGTACTATCCGAAGAGACCCAGTACTTC
clone size: many; J gene: TRBJ2-3; D gene: TRBD1; V gene: TRBV12-3/TRBV12-4; CDR3 protein: CASSWTGFGVPDTQYF; CDR3 DNA: TGTGCCAGCAGCTGGACAGGGTTCGGTGTTCCAGATACGCAGTATTTT
clone size: few; J gene: TRBJ2-1; D gene: TRBD2; V gene: TRBV4-2; CDR3 protein: CASTPAAGGLSYNEQFF; CDR3 DNA: TGTGCCAGCACCCCAGCGGCGGGGGGCCTCTCCTACAATGAGCAGTTCTTC
clone size: many; J gene: TRBJ2-7; D gene: TRBD2; V gene: TRBV29-1; CDR3 protein: CSVGGGDSNSYEQYF; CDR3 DNA: TGCAGCGTTGGGGGGGGAGACTCGAACTCCTACGAGCAGTACTTC
clone size: -; J gene: TRBJ2-7; D gene: -; V gene: TRBV28; CDR3 protein: CASSLEGVGTYEQYF; CDR3 DNA: TGTGCCAGCAGTTTAGAGGGAGTGGGAACCTACGAGCAGTACTTC
clone size: -; J gene: TRBJ1-3; D gene: -; V gene: TRBV25-1; CDR3 protein: CASSVPDGNTIYF; CDR3 DNA: TGTGCCAGCAGTGTCCCAGATGGAAACACCATATATTTT
clone size: once; J gene: TRBJ1-2; D gene: -; V gene: TRBV27; CDR3 protein: CASTRRSGDYGYTF; CDR3 DNA: TGTGCCAGCACCAGAAGATCCGGCGACTATGGCTACACCTTC
clone size: -; J gene: TRBJ2-3; D gene: -; V gene: TRBV7-2; CDR3 protein: CASSHPGGGLSTDTQYF; CDR3 DNA: TGTGCCAGCAGCCACCCTGGAGGGGGACTTAGCACAGATACGCAGTATTTT
clone size: -; J gene: TRBJ1-2; D gene: -; V gene: TRBV4-1; CDR3 protein: CASSQNRLRYGYTF; CDR3 DNA: TGCGCCAGCAGCCAAAACAGGTTGCGCTATGGCTACACCTTC
clone size: -; J gene: TRBJ2-3; D gene: TRBD2; V gene: TRBV27; CDR3 protein: CASGTGGPNTQYF; CDR3 DNA: TGTGCCAGCGGGACGGGAGGGCCGAATACGCAGTATTTT
clone size: -; J gene: TRBJ2-1; D gene: TRBD1; V gene: TRBV19; CDR3 protein: CASSIDVGTGVEFF; CDR3 DNA: TGTGCCAGTAGTATAGATGTTGGGACAGGGGTAGAGTTCTTC
clone size: many; J gene: TRBJ2-7; D gene: -; V gene: TRBV9; CDR3 protein: CASSDDTSYEQYF; CDR3 DNA: TGTGCCAGCAGCGATGACACCTCCTACGAGCAGTACTTC
clone size: few; J gene: TRBJ2-5; D gene: TRBD1; V gene: TRBV15; CDR3 protein: CATSREGQGAETQYF; CDR3 DNA: TGTGCCACCAGCAGAGAAGGGCAGGGGGCAGAGACCCAGTACTTC
clone size: -; J gene: TRBJ2-2; D gene: TRBD1; V gene: TRBV28; CDR3 protein: CASRPVRGTGANTGELFF; CDR3 DNA: TGTGCCAGCAGGCCCGTAAGGGGGACAGGGGCGAACACCGGGGAGCTGTTTTTT
clone size: -; J gene: TRBJ2-2; D gene: TRBD1; V gene: TRBV3-1; CDR3 protein: CASSRQGARELFF; CDR3 DNA: TGTGCCAGCAGTCGACAGGGGGCCCGGGAGCTGTTTTTT
clone size: -; J gene: TRBJ1-2; D gene: -; V gene: TRBV9; CDR3 protein: CAGSVDWSGTYGYGYTF; CDR3 DNA: TGTGCCGGCAGCGTAGATTGGTCGGGCACGTATGGCTATGGCTACACCTTC
clone size: few; J gene: TRBJ2-7; D gene: TRBD2; V gene: TRBV12-3/TRBV12-4; CDR3 protein: CASSLRTLIGGGWYEQYF; CDR3 DNA: TGTGCCAGCAGTTTAAGGACATTGATCGGGGGGGGTTGGTACGAGCAGTACTTC
clone size: many; J gene: TRBJ2-6; D gene: -; V gene: TRBV12-3/TRBV12-4; CDR3 protein: CASSLWDPYSGANVLTF; CDR3 DNA: TGTGCCAGCAGTTTATGGGACCCCTACTCTGGGGCCAACGTCCTGACTTTC
clone size: many; J gene: TRBJ1-4; D gene: TRBD1; V gene: TRBV2; CDR3 protein: CASRTGPNEKLFF; CDR3 DNA: TGTGCCAGCCGGACAGGGCCCAATGAAAAACTGTTTTTT
clone size: -; J gene: TRBJ2-2; D gene: TRBD2; V gene: TRBV27; CDR3 protein: CASSLGDAGTSATNTGELFF; CDR3 DNA: TGTGCCAGCAGTTTGGGAGATGCCGGGACTAGCGCTACGAACACCGGGGAGCTGTTTTTT
clone size: -; J gene: TRBJ2-1; D gene: -; V gene: TRBV6-6; CDR3 protein: CASSYPKQGRNEQFF; CDR3 DNA: TGTGCCAGCAGTTACCCCAAACAGGGACGCAATGAGCAGTTCTTC
clone size: -; J gene: TRBJ2-5; D gene: TRBD2; V gene: TRBV5-1; CDR3 protein: CASSLDSGYQETQYF; CDR3 DNA: TGCGCCAGCAGCTTGGATAGCGGGTACCAAGAGACCCAGTACTTC
clone size: -; J gene: TRBJ1-5; D gene: -; V gene: TRBV5-1; CDR3 protein: CASKVTAYSNQPHHF; CDR3 DNA: TGCGCCAGCAAAGTGACTGCTTATAGCAATCAGCCCCATCATTTT
clone size: few; J gene: TRBJ1-1; D gene: -; V gene: TRBV28; CDR3 protein: CASTTGWTEAFF; CDR3 DNA: TGTGCCAGCACGACAGGATGGACTGAAGCTTTCTTT
clone size: few; J gene: TRBJ2-3; D gene: -; V gene: TRBV10-3; CDR3 protein: CAISESKAADTQYF; CDR3 DNA: TGTGCCATCAGTGAGTCGAAGGCTGCAGATACGCAGTATTTT
clone size: few; J gene: TRBJ1-2; D gene: -; V gene: TRBV2; CDR3 protein: CASSVVQLNYGYTF; CDR3 DNA: TGTGCCAGCAGTGTGGTACAGCTTAACTATGGCTACACCTTC
clone size: -; J gene: TRBJ2-3; D gene: TRBD2; V gene: TRBV11-1; CDR3 protein: CASSHGLADFTDTQYF; CDR3 DNA: TGTGCCAGCAGCCATGGACTAGCGGATTTCACAGATACGCAGTATTTT
clone size: -; J gene: TRBJ1-1; D gene: -; V gene: TRBV7-9; CDR3 protein: CASSLQFEAFF; CDR3 DNA: TGTGCCAGCAGCTTACAGTTTGAAGCTTTCTTT
clone size: few; J gene: TRBJ2-7; D gene: TRBD2; V gene: TRBV11-1; CDR3 protein: CASSLPGSGGTSSYEQYF; CDR3 DNA: TGTGCCAGCAGCCTGCCGGGTAGCGGGGGAACGAGCTCCTACGAGCAGTACTTC
clone size: -; J gene: TRBJ2-1; D gene: TRBD2; V gene: TRBV20-1; CDR3 protein: CSARSWTSGYNEQFF; CDR3 DNA: TGCAGTGCTAGAAGCTGGACTAGCGGGTACAATGAGCAGTTCTTC
clone size: few; J gene: TRBJ1-6; D gene: -; V gene: TRBV5-1; CDR3 protein: CASSLAQGVSPLHF; CDR3 DNA: TGCGCCAGCAGCTTGGCCCAGGGAGTTTCACCCCTCCACTTT
clone size: few; J gene: TRBJ2-7; D gene: TRBD2; V gene: TRBV19; CDR3 protein: CASSMPGLAYEQYF; CDR3 DNA: TGTGCCAGTAGTATGCCGGGACTAGCTTACGAGCAGTACTTC